This TCR beta chain originates from a study of T cell responses to AZD1222 COVID-19 vaccine. The germline CDR1 and CDR2 sequences are WSHSY and SAAADI. V was cut by 6 bases and J by 7 bases, with 22 bases left in between. The CDR3 consists of 16 residues. Study findings and constraints: Dominant at 160-218 and 743-854, vaccine-associated CD4 TCRs also spanned spike. Seropositive status at baseline applied to only 5 to 7 AZD1222 recipients. Reports say nearly half of spike-specific TCRs go after unmutated variant regions. Researchers took repertoire samples only after the peak T cell response had come.

Using immunoSEQ multiplex PCR, the repertoire was profiled, and TCRdb retains in-frame clones only, with some absent. The sample records some 96,000 clones, around nine tenths being singletons. This clone was observed a single time. Its cognate antigen is unknown. The sample consisted of peripheral blood, taken on day 0 of AZD1222 vaccination. The source of this sequence is an adult in good health. The chain joins TRBV10-2 to TRBJ1-5, with D possibly being TRBD1 (6 bases). CDR3 in DNA: TGCGCCAGCAGCTCGAAGACAGGCCTGAAGGGGCAGCCCCAGCATTTT. The encoded protein is CASSSKTGLKGQPQHF.